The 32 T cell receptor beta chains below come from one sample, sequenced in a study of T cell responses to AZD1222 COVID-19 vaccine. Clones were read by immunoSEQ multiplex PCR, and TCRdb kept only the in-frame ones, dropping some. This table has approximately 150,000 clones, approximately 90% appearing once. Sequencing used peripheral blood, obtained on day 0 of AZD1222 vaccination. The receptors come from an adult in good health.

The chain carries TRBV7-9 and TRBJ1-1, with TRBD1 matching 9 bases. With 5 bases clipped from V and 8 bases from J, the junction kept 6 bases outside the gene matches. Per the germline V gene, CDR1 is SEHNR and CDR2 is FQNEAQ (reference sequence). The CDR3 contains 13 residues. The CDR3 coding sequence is TGTGCCAGCAGCCAGGGACAGGGAGTAGAAGCTTTCTTT. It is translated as CASSQGQGVEAFF.

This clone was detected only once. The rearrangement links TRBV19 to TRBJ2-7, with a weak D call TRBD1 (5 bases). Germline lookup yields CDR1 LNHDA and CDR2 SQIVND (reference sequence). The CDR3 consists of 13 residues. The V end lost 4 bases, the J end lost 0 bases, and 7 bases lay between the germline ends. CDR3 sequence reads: CASSNRGSYEQYF. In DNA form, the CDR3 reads TGTGCCAGTAGTAATAGGGGCTCCTACGAGCAGTACTTC. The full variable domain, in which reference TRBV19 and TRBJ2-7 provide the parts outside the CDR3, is DGGITQSPKYLFRKEGQNVTLSCEQNLNHDAMYWYRQDPGQGLRLIYYSQIVNDFQKGDIAEGYSVSREKKESFPLTVTSAQKNPTAFYLCASSNRGSYEQYFGPGTRLTVT.

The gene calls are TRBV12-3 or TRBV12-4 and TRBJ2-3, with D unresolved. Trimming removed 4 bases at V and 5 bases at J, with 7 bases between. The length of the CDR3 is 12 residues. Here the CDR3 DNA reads TGTGCCAGCAGTTCCCTCGAAGATACGCAGTATTTT. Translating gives CASSSLEDTQYF.

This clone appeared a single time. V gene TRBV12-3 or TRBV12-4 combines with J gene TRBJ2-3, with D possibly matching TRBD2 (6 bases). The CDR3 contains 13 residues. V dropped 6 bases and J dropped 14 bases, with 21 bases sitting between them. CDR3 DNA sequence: TGTGCCAGCAGGAATGCCGGGACTTCATGGCGGTATTTT. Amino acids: CASRNAGTSWRYF.

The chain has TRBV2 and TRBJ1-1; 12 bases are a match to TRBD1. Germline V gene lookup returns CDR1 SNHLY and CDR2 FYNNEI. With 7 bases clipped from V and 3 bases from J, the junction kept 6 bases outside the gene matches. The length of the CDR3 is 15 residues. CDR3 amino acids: CASKGTGGVDTEAFF. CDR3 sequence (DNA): TGTGCCAGCAAAGGGACAGGGGGCGTGGACACTGAAGCTTTCTTT. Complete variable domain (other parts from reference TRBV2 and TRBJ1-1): EPEVTQTPSHQVTQMGQEVILRCVPISNHLYFYWYRQILGQKVEFLVSFYNNEISEKSEIFDDQFSVERPDGSNFTLKIRSTKLEDSAMYFCASKGTGGVDTEAFFGQGTRLTVV.

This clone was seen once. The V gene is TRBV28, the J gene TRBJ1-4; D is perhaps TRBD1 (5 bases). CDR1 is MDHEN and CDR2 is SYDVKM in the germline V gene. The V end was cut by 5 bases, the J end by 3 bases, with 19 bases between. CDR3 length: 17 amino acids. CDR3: CASSTRPRWGANEKLFF. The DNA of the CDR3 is TGTGCCAGCAGTACTCGCCCTAGGTGGGGGGCTAATGAAAAACTGTTTTTT.

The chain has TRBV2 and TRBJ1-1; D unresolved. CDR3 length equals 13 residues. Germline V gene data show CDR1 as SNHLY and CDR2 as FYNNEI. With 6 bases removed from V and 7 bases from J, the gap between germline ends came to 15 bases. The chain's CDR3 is CASSAGLEVEAFF. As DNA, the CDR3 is TGTGCCAGCAGCGCTGGTCTGGAGGTTGAAGCTTTCTTT.

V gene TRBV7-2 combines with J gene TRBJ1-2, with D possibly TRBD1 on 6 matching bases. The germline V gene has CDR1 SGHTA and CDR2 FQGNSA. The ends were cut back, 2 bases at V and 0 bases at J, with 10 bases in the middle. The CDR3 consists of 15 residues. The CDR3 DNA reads TGTGCCAGCAGCTTAAGGACAGCTACTAACTATGGCTACACCTTC. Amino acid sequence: CASSLRTATNYGYTF.

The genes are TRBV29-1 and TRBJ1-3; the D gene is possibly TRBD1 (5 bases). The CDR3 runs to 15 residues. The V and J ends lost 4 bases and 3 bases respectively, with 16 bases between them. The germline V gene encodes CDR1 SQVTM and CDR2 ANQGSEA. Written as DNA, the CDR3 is TGCAGCGTTGCAGGGCCCGAATCCGGTGGAAACACCATATATTTT. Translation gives CSVAGPESGGNTIYF. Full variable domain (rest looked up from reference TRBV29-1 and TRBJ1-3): SAVISQKPSRDICQRGTSLTIQCQVDSQVTMMFWYRQQPGQSLTLIATANQGSEATYESGFVIDKFPISRPNLTFSTLTVSNMSPEDSSIYLCSVAGPESGGNTIYFGEGSWLTVV.

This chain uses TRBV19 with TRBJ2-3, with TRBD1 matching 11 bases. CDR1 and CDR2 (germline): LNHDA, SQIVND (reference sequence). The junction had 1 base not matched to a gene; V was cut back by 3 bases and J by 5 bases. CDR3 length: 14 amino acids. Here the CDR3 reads CASSIGTGGDTQYF. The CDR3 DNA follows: TGTGCCAGTAGTATCGGGACAGGGGGAGATACGCAGTATTTT.

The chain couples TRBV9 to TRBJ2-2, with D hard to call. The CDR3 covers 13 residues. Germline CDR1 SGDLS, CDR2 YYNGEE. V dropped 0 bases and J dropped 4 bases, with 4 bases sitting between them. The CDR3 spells CASSVDATGELFF. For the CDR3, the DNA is TGTGCCAGCAGCGTAGACGCCACCGGGGAGCTGTTTTTT.

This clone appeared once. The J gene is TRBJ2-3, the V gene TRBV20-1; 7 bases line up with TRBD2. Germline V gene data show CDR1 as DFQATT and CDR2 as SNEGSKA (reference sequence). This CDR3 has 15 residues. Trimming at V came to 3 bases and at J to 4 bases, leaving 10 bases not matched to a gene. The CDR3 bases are TGCAGTGCTAGTGTGGGCGGGAGTACCGCAGATACGCAGTATTTT. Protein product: CSASVGGSTADTQYF.

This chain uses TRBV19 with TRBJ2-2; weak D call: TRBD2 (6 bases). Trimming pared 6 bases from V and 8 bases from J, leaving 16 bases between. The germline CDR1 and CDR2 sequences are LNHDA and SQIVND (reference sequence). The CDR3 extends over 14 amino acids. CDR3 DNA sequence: TGTGCCAGTAGCTGGGTCGGCGGGACGGGGGAGCTGTTTTTT. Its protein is CASSWVGGTGELFF.

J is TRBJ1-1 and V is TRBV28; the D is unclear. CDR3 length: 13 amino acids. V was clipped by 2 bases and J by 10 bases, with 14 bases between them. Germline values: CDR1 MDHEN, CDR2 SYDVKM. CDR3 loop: CASSLTGILAAFF. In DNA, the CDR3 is TGTGCCAGCAGTTTAACCGGGATTCTAGCAGCTTTCTTT.

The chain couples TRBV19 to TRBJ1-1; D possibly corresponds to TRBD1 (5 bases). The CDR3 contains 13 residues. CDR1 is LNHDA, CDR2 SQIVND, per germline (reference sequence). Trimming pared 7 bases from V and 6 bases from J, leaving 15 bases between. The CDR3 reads CASTVTGGAEAFF. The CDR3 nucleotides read TGTGCCAGTACCGTGACCGGGGGTGCTGAAGCTTTCTTT.

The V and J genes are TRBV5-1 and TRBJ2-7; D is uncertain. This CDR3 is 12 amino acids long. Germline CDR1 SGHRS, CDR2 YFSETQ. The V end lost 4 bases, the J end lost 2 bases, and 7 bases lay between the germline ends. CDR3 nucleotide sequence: TGCGCCAGCAGCCCTGATACCTACGAGCAGTACTTC. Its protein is CASSPDTYEQYF.

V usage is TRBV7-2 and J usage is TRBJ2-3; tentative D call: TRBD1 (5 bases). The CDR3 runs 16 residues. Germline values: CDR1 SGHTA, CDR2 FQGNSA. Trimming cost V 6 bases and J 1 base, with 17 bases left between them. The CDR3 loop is CASRAQGGARTDTQYF. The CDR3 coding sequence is TGTGCCAGCAGGGCCCAGGGCGGAGCCCGCACAGATACGCAGTATTTT.

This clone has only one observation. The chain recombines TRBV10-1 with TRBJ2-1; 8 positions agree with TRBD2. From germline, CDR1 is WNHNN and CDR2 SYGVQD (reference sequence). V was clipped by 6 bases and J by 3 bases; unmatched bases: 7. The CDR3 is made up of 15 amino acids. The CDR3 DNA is TGCGCCAGCAGCCCTATAGCGGGGTTCTACAATGAGCAGTTCTTC. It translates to CASSPIAGFYNEQFF.

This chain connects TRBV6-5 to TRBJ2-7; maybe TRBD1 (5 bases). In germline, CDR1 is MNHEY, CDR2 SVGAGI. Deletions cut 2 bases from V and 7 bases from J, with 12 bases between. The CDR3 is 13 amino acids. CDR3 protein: CASSYLPGQEQYF. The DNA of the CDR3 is TGTGCCAGCAGTTACCTCCCAGGGCAGGAGCAGTACTTC.

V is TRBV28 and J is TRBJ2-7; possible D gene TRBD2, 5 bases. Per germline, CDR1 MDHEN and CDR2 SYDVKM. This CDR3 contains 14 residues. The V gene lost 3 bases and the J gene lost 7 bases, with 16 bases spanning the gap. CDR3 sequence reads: CASSFAGNVGEQYF. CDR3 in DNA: TGTGCCAGCAGTTTTGCCGGGAACGTAGGGGAGCAGTACTTC.

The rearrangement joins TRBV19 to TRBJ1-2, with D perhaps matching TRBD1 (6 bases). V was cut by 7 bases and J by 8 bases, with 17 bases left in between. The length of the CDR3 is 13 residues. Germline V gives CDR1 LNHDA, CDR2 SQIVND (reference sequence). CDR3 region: CASISTQGSGYTF. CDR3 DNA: TGTGCCAGTATTTCAACACAGGGATCGGGCTACACCTTC.

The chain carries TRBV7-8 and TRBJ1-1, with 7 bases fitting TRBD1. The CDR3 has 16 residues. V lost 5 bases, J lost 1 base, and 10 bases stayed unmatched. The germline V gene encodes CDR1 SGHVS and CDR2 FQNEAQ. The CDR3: CASSTGTAGWNTEAFF. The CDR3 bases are TGTGCCAGCAGCACGGGGACAGCGGGATGGAACACTGAAGCTTTCTTT. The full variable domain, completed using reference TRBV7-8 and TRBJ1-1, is GAGVSQSPRYKVAKRGQDVALRCDPISGHVSLFWYQQALGQGPEFLTYFQNEAQLDKSGLPSDRFFAERPEGSVSTLKIQRTQQEDSAVYLCASSTGTAGWNTEAFFGQGTRLTVV.

Here the CDR3 reads CASSLDQGAGGEKLFF. CDR3 DNA sequence: TGTGCCAGCAGCCTTGACCAGGGGGCAGGGGGTGAAAAACTGTTTTTT. The chain carries TRBV5-4 and TRBJ1-4, with 8 bases aligning to TRBD1. Germline V CDR1 and CDR2: SGHNT, YYREEE (reference sequence). The V segment lost 4 bases and the J segment 7 bases; nucleotides outside the gene matches: 12. This CDR3 has 16 residues.

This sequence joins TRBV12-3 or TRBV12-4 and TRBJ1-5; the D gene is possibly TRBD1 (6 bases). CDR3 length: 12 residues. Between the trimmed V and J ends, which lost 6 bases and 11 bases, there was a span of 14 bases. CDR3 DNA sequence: TGTGCCAGCAGGGGGGCCGCTCTGACCCAGCATTTT. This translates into CASRGAALTQHF.

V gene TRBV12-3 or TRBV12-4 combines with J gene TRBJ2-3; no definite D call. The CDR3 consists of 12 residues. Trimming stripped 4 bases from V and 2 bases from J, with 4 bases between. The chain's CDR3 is CASSSFTDTQYF. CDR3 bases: TGTGCCAGCAGTTCCTTCACAGATACGCAGTATTTT.

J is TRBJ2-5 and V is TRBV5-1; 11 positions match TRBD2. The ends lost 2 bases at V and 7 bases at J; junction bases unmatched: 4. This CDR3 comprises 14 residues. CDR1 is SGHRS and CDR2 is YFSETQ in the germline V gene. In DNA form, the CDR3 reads TGCGCCAGCAGCTTTACTAGCGGGGGAGGGACCCAGTACTTC. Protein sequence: CASSFTSGGGTQYF.

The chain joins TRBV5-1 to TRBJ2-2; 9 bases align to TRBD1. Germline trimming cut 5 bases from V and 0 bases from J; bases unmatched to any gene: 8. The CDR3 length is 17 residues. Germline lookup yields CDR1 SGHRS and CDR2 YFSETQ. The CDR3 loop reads CASRASTGGANTGELFF. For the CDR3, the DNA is TGCGCCAGCAGAGCTTCCACAGGGGGCGCGAACACCGGGGAGCTGTTTTTT.

CDR3 sequence reads: CASSIPRQNEKLFF. Here the CDR3 DNA reads TGTGCCAGTAGTATCCCCCGACAGAATGAAAAACTGTTTTTT. The chain links TRBV19 to TRBJ1-4; TRBD1 might be the D (5 bases). The CDR3 spans 14 residues. The germline V and J ends were trimmed by 3 bases and 5 bases, with 10 bases remaining between them. CDR1 and CDR2 from the germline V gene are LNHDA and SQIVND (reference sequence). The full variable domain, with the rest looked up from reference TRBV19 and TRBJ1-4, is DGGITQSPKYLFRKEGQNVTLSCEQNLNHDAMYWYRQDPGQGLRLIYYSQIVNDFQKGDIAEGYSVSREKKESFPLTVTSAQKNPTAFYLCASSIPRQNEKLFFGSGTQLSVL.

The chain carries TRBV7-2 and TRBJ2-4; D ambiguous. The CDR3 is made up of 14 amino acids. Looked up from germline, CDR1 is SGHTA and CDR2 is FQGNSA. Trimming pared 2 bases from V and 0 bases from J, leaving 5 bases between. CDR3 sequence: CASSLRLAKNIQYF. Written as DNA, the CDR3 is TGTGCCAGCAGCTTAAGGCTAGCCAAAAACATTCAGTACTTC. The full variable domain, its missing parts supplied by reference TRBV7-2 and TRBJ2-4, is GAGVSQSPSNKVTEKGKDVELRCDPISGHTALYWYRQSLGQGLEFLIYFQGNSAPDKSGLPSDRFSAERTGGSVSTLTIQRTQQEDSAVYLCASSLRLAKNIQYFGAGTRLSVL.

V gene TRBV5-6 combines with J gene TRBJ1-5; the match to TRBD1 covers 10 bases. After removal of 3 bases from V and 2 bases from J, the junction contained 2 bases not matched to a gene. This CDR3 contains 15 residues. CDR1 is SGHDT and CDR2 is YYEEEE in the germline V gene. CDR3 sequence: CASSSGTGGNQPQHF. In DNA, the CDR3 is TGTGCCAGCAGCTCCGGGACAGGGGGCAATCAGCCCCAGCATTTT.

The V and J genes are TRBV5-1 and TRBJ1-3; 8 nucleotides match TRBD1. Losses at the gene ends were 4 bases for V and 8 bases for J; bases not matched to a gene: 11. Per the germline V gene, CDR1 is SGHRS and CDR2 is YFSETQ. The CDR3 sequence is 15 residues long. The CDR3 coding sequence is TGCGCCAGCAGCCCAATCGGGGACAGGACGGACACCATATATTTT. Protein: CASSPIGDRTDTIYF.

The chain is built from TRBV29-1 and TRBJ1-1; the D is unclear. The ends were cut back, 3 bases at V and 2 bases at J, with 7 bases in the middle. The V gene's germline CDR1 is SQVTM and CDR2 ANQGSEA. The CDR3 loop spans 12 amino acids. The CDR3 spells CSVERSNTEAFF. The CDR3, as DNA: TGCAGCGTTGAGAGATCTAACACTGAAGCTTTCTTT.